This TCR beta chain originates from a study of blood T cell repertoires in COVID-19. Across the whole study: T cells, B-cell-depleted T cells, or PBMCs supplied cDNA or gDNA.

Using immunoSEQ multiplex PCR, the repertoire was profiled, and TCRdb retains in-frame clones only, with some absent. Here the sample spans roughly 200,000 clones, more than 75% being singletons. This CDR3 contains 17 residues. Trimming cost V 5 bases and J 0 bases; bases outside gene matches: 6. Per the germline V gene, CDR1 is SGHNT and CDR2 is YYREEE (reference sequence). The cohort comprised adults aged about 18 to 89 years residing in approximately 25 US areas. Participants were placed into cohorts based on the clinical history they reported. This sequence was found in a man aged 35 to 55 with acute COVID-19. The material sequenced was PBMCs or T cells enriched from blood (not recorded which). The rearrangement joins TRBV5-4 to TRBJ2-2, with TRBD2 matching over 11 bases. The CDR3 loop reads CASSFLAGGSNTGELFF. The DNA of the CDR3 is TGTGCCAGCAGTTTCCTAGCGGGAGGCTCGAACACCGGGGAGCTGTTTTTT. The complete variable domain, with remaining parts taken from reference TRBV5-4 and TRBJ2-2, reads ETGVTQSPTHLIKTRGQQVTLRCSSQSGHNTVSWYQQALGQGPQFIFQYYREEENGRGNFPPRFSGLQFPNYSSELNVNALELDDSALYLCASSFLAGGSNTGELFFGEGSRLTVL.